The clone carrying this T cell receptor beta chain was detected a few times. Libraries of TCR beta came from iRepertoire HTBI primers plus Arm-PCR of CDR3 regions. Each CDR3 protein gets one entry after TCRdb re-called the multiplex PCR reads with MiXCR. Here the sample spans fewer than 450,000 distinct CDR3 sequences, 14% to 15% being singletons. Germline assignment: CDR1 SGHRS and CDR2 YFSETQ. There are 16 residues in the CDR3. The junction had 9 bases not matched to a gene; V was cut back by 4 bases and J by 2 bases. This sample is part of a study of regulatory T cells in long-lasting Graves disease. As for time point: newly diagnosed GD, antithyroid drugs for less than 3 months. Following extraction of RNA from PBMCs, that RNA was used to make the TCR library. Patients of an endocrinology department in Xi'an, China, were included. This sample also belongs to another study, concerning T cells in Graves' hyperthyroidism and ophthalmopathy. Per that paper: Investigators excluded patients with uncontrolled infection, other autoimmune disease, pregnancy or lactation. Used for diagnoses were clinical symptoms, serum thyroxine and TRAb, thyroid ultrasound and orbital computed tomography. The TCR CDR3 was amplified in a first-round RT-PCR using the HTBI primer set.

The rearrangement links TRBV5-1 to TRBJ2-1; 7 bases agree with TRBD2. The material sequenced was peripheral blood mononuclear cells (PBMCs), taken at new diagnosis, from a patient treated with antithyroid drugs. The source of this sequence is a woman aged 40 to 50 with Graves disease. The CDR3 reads CASSPSTGGTYNEQFF. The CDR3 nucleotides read TGCGCCAGCAGCCCTTCTACGGGAGGAACCTACAATGAGCAGTTCTTC.